This note documents a single T cell receptor (beta chain) sequence. A few counts support this clone. Its cognate antigen has yet to be identified. There are no base qualities to consult, and no much larger clone falls within one base. CDR3 length: 16 amino acids, cysteine to phenylalanine. CDR3 DNA is the only sequence kept; it has 48 bases, read in frame from the first base. According to the germline V gene, CDR1 reads MDHEN and CDR2 reads SYDVKM. V is cut by 3 bases and J by 5 bases, and the space between the germline ends is 14 bases. The immunoSEQ Assay, a bias-controlled multiplex PCR, was used to amplify TCRbeta CDR3 regions from genomic DNA. The source study handled its data this way. The number of nucleated cells in each sample was estimated by amplification of reference gene primers within the assay. To quantify the absolute abundance of each unique TCRbeta CDR3 rearrangement, sequence reads were collapsed and filtered. For each sample, productive Simpson clonality was calculated by taking the square root of Simpson's diversity index across productive rearrangements. TCRdb re-hosts the immuneACCESS table, in-frame sequences only. Its copies lack some clones; in the studies checked, an unresolved V gene accounts for under half of them, and the cause for the rest is not known. The V and J calls and clone size come from that table; D and trimming were worked out from the DNA. For this sample the table gives about 270,000 clones, of which more than 65% were detected only once. The ten largest make up roughly 3% of the sample.

These data originate in a study of blood T cell repertoires in COVID-19 (dated by TCRdb to 2018 to 2021). A note on the overall study: Collaborator samples came from the United States, Italy and Spain and covered acute and convalescent phases of COVID-19. The material from the prospective study consisted of cDNA or gDNA derived from T cells, B-cell-depleted T cells, or PBMCs. Deeply sampled blood TCRbeta repertoires from subjects exposed to, actively infected with, or recovered from COVID-19 were included in the dataset. The repertoires were released in a freely available public database meant as a resource for research on the immune response to SARS-CoV-2. Samples were obtained from the ongoing ImmuneRACE study (first 160 participants) and from 1,200 or so subjects provided by 6 global collaborators. Sample metadata almost always included a de-identified subject ID, COVID-19 status, age in years and sex. HLA class I and class II types, where available, came from metadata supplied by the sample provider rather than from assay-based typing. The paper as a whole reports these results and caveats: The quantity of clinical and demographic metadata differed by source and by participant and was supplied without curation.

Each collaborating institution followed its own protocols to collect whole blood in K2EDTA tubes. For TCRbeta analysis, collaborators shipped samples in one of three forms: frozen whole blood, isolated PBMCs, or DNA extracted from either of those sample types. Recombination linked TRBV28 to TRBJ1-6; the D gene assignment is ambiguous. The sample consisted of peripheral blood. This sequence was found in a woman in her late teens or twenties with acute or convalescent COVID-19. The DNA sequence is as follows: TGTGCCAGCAGTTTCTTAGAAGGAGGGAATAATTCACCCCTCCACTTT. This yields the protein CASSFLEGGNNSPLHF.